One sample yielded the 6 T cell receptor delta chains listed below, sequenced in a study of gamma delta lymphoproliferative disorders and STAT genes (dated by TCRdb to the late 2010s). The library was produced with multiplex PCR. Sequenced using an Illumina MiSeq. TCRdb called clones afresh from the public reads with CATT; identical DNA rows were later merged. The sample table records 2,000 to 2,500 delta-chain clones; roughly 1.5% of these occur just once. Roughly 47% of the sample lies in the top ten. Genomic DNA from peripheral blood mononuclear cells isolated from patients and controls was used for TCR sequencing. Material for sequencing was blood. These receptors were obtained from a human donor in good health.

In the case of this clone: TCRdb records a much larger clone's protein for this DNA, with a difference at residue 9 that likely arises from a read error; the protein given is the translation of the DNA. V and J are TRDV1 and TRDJ1; 7 bases map to TRDD3. In germline, CDR1 is TSWWSYY, CDR2 QGS. This CDR3 comprises 20 residues. V shed 2 bases, J shed 0 bases, and the junction held 18 bases outside the gene matches. CDR3 amino acids: CALGEWGVERGGPYTDKLIF. Written as DNA, the CDR3 is TGTGCTCTTGGGGAATGGGGCGTCGAACGTGGGGGACCGTACACCGATAAACTCATCTTT.

This clone occurred a few times. TCRdb's protein for this DNA is that of a much larger clone and differs from the translation at residue 6, likely a read error; the protein shown is the DNA translation. The chain is built from TRDV1 and TRDJ1; 13 nucleotides align to TRDD3. Trimming at V came to 4 bases and at J to 4 bases, leaving 30 bases not matched to a gene. Germline V gives CDR1 TSWWSYY, CDR2 QGS. The CDR3 totals 24 residues. The CDR3, as DNA: TGTGCTCTTGGGGCCCGGACTACACTATTTACTGGGGGATACGCTCGGGTTGAGGGCGATAAACTCATCTTT. Protein sequence: CALGARTTLFTGGYARVEGDKLIF.

This clone was seen a handful of times. The translation of this DNA and the TCRdb protein of a much larger clone differ at residue 12, probably owing to a read error; the protein shown here is translated from the DNA. The J gene is TRDJ1, the V gene TRDV2; TRDD3 aligns across 7 bases. In germline, CDR1 is GEAIGNYY, CDR2 EKD. The CDR3 runs 18 residues. V was clipped by 0 bases and J by 1 base; unmatched bases: 13. CDR3 protein: CACDTVSGLGGCTDKLIF. CDR3 coding DNA: TGTGCCTGTGACACCGTTTCGGGCCTGGGGGGGTGCACCGATAAACTCATCTTT.

This clone was recorded many times. TCRdb's entry gives the protein of a much larger clone, which mismatches this DNA's translation at residue 10, likely from a read error; the protein reported here is translated from the DNA. The chain is built from TRDV1 and TRDJ1; 13 nucleotides align to TRDD3. CDR3 length: 25 amino acids. Trimming took 1 base from V and 0 from J; bases not matched to a gene: 26. CDR1 is TSWWSYY and CDR2 is QGS in the germline V gene. The CDR3 DNA is TGTGCTCTTGGGGAACCGTTACTAACCTGTACTGGGGGATACGCGAAGAAGCTCTACACCGATAAACTCATCTTT. Its translation: CALGEPLLTCTGGYAKKLYTDKLIF.

This clone came up a few times. The protein given by TCRdb reflects a much larger clone and differs at residue 7 from this DNA's translation, likely from a read error; the protein shown is the DNA's translation. The V and J genes are TRDV1 and TRDJ1; D may be TRDD2 or TRDD3 (6 bases each). The V gene's germline CDR1 is TSWWSYY and CDR2 QGS. Trimming shortened V by 7 bases and J by 0 bases, and 36 bases separated the two germline ends. This CDR3 spans 22 amino acids. The CDR3 nucleotides are TGTGCTCTTGCCCCTTCCCTTTTTCCGGGGATTAGGGTGGACCCTTACACCGATAAACTCATCTTT. Protein sequence: CALAPSLFPGIRVDPYTDKLIF.

This clone appeared a few times. The TCRdb record carries a much larger clone's protein, which differs from this DNA's translation at residue 15; a read error is the likely cause, and the protein listed here is the DNA translation. The chain recombines TRDV1 with TRDJ1; 8 bases match TRDD3. V dropped 0 bases and J dropped 0; count of bases not matched to a gene: 27. Germline V gives CDR1 TSWWSYY, CDR2 QGS. This CDR3 is built from 24 residues. This CDR3 reads CALGELLFYALSGGCAVYTDKLIF. In DNA form, the CDR3 reads TGTGCTCTTGGGGAACTATTGTTCTACGCACTTAGTGGGGGATGCGCAGTGTACACCGATAAACTCATCTTT.